The rows below give T cell receptor beta chains drawn from one sample of a study of OX40 agonist ivuxolimab in advanced cancers. Using immunoSEQ multiplex PCR, the repertoire was profiled, and TCRdb retains in-frame clones only, with some absent. Here the sample spans fewer than 85,000 clones, 90% to 95% being singletons. Sample: CD4+ or CD8+ T cells sorted from blood, taken in a trial of the OX40 agonist ivuxolimab. The receptors come from an adult with an advanced solid tumor such as melanoma, head and neck, liver or kidney cancer. The CDR3 runs from the conserved cysteine through the conserved F or W. The D gene is left open where the match is weak. Only part of the rows carry a size: once, few, many, or a class if the clone is expanded.

-,TRBD2,TRBV7-2,TRBJ2-7,TGTGCCAGCAGTATACTAGCGGGAGTAAGCGAGCAGTACTTC,CASSILAGVSEQYF
-,-,TRBV28,TRBJ1-2,TGTGCCAGCGGGCTGGGGGTAGGGGACTATGGCTACACCTTC,CASGLGVGDYGYTF
once,TRBD2,TRBV6-6,TRBJ2-1,TGTGCCAGCAGGCTAACTAGCGGTTATTACAATGAGCAGTTCTTC,CASRLTSGYYNEQFF
-,-,TRBV28,TRBJ1-2,TGTGCCAGCAACAGGGAAGTGGGTGGCTACACCTTC,CASNREVGGYTF
-,-,TRBV7-9,TRBJ1-3,TGTGCCAGCAGCACCAGGACGGAACTATCTGGAAACACCATATATTTT,CASSTRTELSGNTIYF
-,-,TRBV28,TRBJ2-3,TGTGCCAGCAGTTTACATACTCCAGATACGCAGTATTTT,CASSLHTPDTQYF
-,-,TRBV5-5,TRBJ1-5,TGTGCCAGCAGCTTGGCGGGGGGAGGTAGTCAGCCCCAGCATTTT,CASSLAGGGSQPQHF
-,TRBD1,TRBV13,TRBJ2-1,TGTGCCAGCAGAAAGGACAGGGGAGGATTCGATGAGCAGTTCTTC,CASRKDRGGFDEQFF
-,-,TRBV15,TRBJ2-1,TGTGCCACCAGCGTCCGGGACGGGACGAATGAGCAGTTCTTC,CATSVRDGTNEQFF
-,-,TRBV25-1,TRBJ2-1,TGTGCCAGCAGTGAACCGGGAACCGTCAATGAGCAGTTCTTC,CASSEPGTVNEQFF
-,-,TRBV5-5,TRBJ2-2,TGTGCCAGCAGCTTGGGGAACCCGAACACCGGGGAGCTGTTTTTT,CASSLGNPNTGELFF
-,-,TRBV5-1,TRBJ2-5,TGCGCCAGCAGCCGGGACGGCGTGTATGAAACCCAGTACTTC,CASSRDGVYETQYF
-,TRBD1,TRBV5-6,TRBJ1-5,TGTGCCAGCAGCGCCCGGGACAGACTCAATCAGCCCCAGCATTTT,CASSARDRLNQPQHF
-,-,TRBV9,TRBJ2-5,TGTGCCAGCGGAGTCGGGGCAGAAGAGACCCAGTACTTC,CASGVGAEETQYF
-,-,TRBV29-1,TRBJ2-2,TGCAGCGTTTTGCGACAGTCGAACACCGGGGAGCTGTTTTTT,CSVLRQSNTGELFF
few,TRBD1,TRBV29-1,TRBJ1-1,TGCAGCGTTGATTCCTGGACAGGGTTGGGGGTGGCTTTCTTT,CSVDSWTGLGVAFF